A selection of T cell receptor beta chains follows, all from one sample in a study of T cell repertoires in cytomegalovirus infection. TCRdb itself ran the reads through MiXCR, one entry per CDR3 protein. This sample has some 600,000 distinct CDR3 sequences; approximately 24% occur once, and the top ten carry 6.5% to 10%. The material sequenced was CD8+ T cells from PBMCs. Receptor source: a human donor in good health (CMV status not recorded). Some clones in this sample may be carry-over from other donors' samples. Both conserved end residues are part of each CDR3. Each record gives: D gene, J gene, V gene, clone size, CDR3 DNA, CDR3 protein. A D gene is named only where the DNA matches it firmly. Clone size, where shown, is once, few, many, or a class for clones that have expanded.

>TRBD2|TRBJ2-1|TRBV29-1|-
TGCAGCGTTGATGGAGCGGGGGACCCTTACAATGAGCAGTTCTTC
CSVDGAGDPYNEQFF
>TRBD1|TRBJ2-1|TRBV20-1|once
TGCAGTGCTAGGGGGTGGGACAGGAGGGGATGGAAGGGGAATGAGCAGTTCTTC
CSARGWDRRGWKGNEQFF
>-|TRBJ1-2|TRBV14|-
TGTGCCAGCAGCCAAGAGCGCCACGGAAACTATGGCTACACCTTC
CASSQERHGNYGYTF
>-|TRBJ2-5|TRBV23-1|few
TGCGCCAGCAGTCAATCTGATGGGGCAGGGGAAGAGACCCAGTACTTC
CASSQSDGAGEETQYF
>-|TRBJ2-1|TRBV12-5|few
TGTGCTAGTGACGGGCGGGAGCAGTTCTTC
CASDGREQFF
>-|TRBJ1-2|TRBV28|-
TGTGCCAGCAGTTTAGCCCCTCAATCTGGCTACACCTTC
CASSLAPQSGYTF
>TRBD1|TRBJ2-6|TRBV20-1|few
TGCAGTGCTAGACCAAGGACAGGGAACTCTGGGGCCAACGTCCTGACTTTC
CSARPRTGNSGANVLTF
>-|TRBJ2-5|TRBV7-2|few
TGTGCCAGCAGCTCGGACATAAAAAAAGAGACCCAGTACTTC
CASSSDIKKETQYF
>-|TRBJ2-5|TRBV7-9|many
TGTGCCAGCCACGGGATTCGCAGGGAAGAGACCCAGTACTTC
CASHGIRREETQYF
>-|TRBJ1-1|TRBV7-9|few
TGTGCCAGCAGCCTAATCCGTTATGACAGGACTGAAGCTTTCTTT
CASSLIRYDRTEAFF